Below are 21 T cell receptor beta chains sequenced from a single sample in a study of CD8 T cells in ankylosing spondylitis. TCRdb reprocessed the 5' RACE reads with MiXCR, giving one entry per CDR3 protein. The sample has about 39,000 distinct CDR3 sequences; about a tenth are singletons. Material: blood, either unsorted or a sorted T cell fraction (not recorded which). The receptors stem from a male donor with ankylosing spondylitis or in good health (not recorded which).

This chain connects TRBV20-1 to TRBJ2-7; 11 bases align to TRBD1. The trim removed 6 bases at V and 4 bases at J, leaving 8 bases unmatched. The CDR3 loop spans 14 amino acids. Germline V gene sequence: CDR1 DFQATT, CDR2 SNEGSKA (reference sequence). The DNA of the CDR3 is TGCAGTGCCGCTCCAGGACAGGGGGCTTACGAGCAGTACTTC. Protein sequence: CSAAPGQGAYEQYF.

This clonotype has a count of ten or more. The genes are TRBV6-4 and TRBJ1-2, with unresolved D. Per germline, CDR1 MRHNA and CDR2 SNTAGT. CDR3 length: 15 residues. The V and J ends lost 4 bases and 4 bases respectively, with 16 bases between them. CDR3 sequence reads: CASSASDSTVYGYTF. The CDR3 DNA reads TGTGCCAGCAGTGCCTCGGATTCGACTGTCTATGGCTACACCTTC.

This clonotype has at least ten counts. The V gene is TRBV29-1, the J gene TRBJ1-1, with D perhaps matching TRBD1 (5 bases). The V end was cut by 4 bases, the J end by 1 base, with 10 bases between. The CDR3 consists of 13 residues. The germline gives CDR1 SQVTM, CDR2 ANQGSEA. CDR3 region: CSVAWGRNTEAFF. CDR3 DNA sequence: TGCAGCGTTGCTTGGGGCCGGAACACTGAAGCTTTCTTT.

This clonotype was picked up many times. The rearrangement links TRBV11-1 to TRBJ2-7, with D perhaps TRBD2 (6 bases). Germline assignment: CDR1 SGHAT and CDR2 FQDESV (reference sequence). V dropped 1 base and J dropped 1 base, with 11 bases sitting between them. This CDR3 comprises 15 residues. CDR3 in DNA: TGTGCCAGCAGCTTAGAGGGAGGTTCATCCTACGAGCAGTACTTC. Translated: CASSLEGGSSYEQYF.

A few counts support this clonotype. V and J are TRBV21-1 and TRBJ2-6; TRBD1 is the table's D call, not checked against the DNA. TRBV21-1 is recorded as a pseudogene. The CDR3 length is 18 residues. The CDR3 is CASSRDRGTFRGANVLTF. The CDR3 DNA sequence: TGTGCCAGCAGCAGGGACAGGGGCACCTTCAGAGGGGCCAACGTCCTGACTTTC.

This clonotype showed up many times. The chain couples TRBV5-5 to TRBJ2-3; D not certain. Germline CDR1 is SGHKS and CDR2 is YYEKEE (reference sequence). There are 13 residues in the CDR3. The germline V and J ends were trimmed by 1 base and 0 bases, with 3 bases remaining between them. The CDR3 protein is CASSLTSTDTQYF. The DNA for the CDR3 is TGTGCCAGCAGCTTGACTAGCACAGATACGCAGTATTTT.

This clonotype has a count of ten or more. This sequence joins TRBV11-2 and TRBJ1-5, with TRBD1 as a possible D gene (5 bases). This CDR3 is 14 amino acids long. Trimming removed 1 base at V and 3 bases at J, with 7 bases between. Germline V gives CDR1 SGHAT, CDR2 FQNNGV. In nucleotides, the CDR3 is TGTGCCAGCAGCTTAGGGGGGACCAATCAGCCCCAGCATTTT. As protein: CASSLGGTNQPQHF.

This clonotype was seen at least ten times. The chain employs TRBV12-3 or TRBV12-4 and TRBJ1-5; no reliable D call. V was shortened by 1 base and J by 0 bases, with 10 bases between the two germline ends. This CDR3 is built from 16 residues. The chain's CDR3 is CASSLEAHYSNQPQHF. The CDR3 region has the DNA TGTGCCAGCAGTTTAGAGGCACACTATAGCAATCAGCCCCAGCATTTT.

This clonotype has at least ten counts. The chain has TRBV6-2 or TRBV6-3 and TRBJ2-2; D gene uncertain. Germline V CDR1 and CDR2: MNHEY, SVGEGT. V was pared by 7 bases and J by 0 bases, with 3 bases between. The CDR3 sequence is 12 residues long. CDR3 in DNA: TGTGCCAGCAACCCGAACACCGGGGAGCTGTTTTTT. It specifies CASNPNTGELFF.

CDR3 coding DNA: TGTGCCAGCAGCCAAGGTGGACTAGCGGGAGGAACTAGTAGTTACTTC. Encoded protein: CASSQGGLAGGTSSYF. The chain couples TRBV14 to TRBJ2-4, with 14 bases lining up with TRBD2. V lost 1 base to trimming and J lost 16 bases; unmatched junction nucleotides: 12. The CDR3 covers 16 residues. Germline V gene sequence: CDR1 SGHDN, CDR2 FVKESK.

This clonotype came up many times. The rearrangement uses TRBV4-2 and TRBJ2-7, with 7 bases fitting TRBD2. CDR1 and CDR2 from the germline V gene are LGHNA and YNFKEQ. V was pared by 1 base and J by 3 bases, with 6 bases of the junction left unmatched. The CDR3 is made up of 15 amino acids. CDR3 sequence: CASSQVQRGDYEQYF. Written as DNA, the CDR3 is TGTGCCAGCAGCCAAGTTCAGCGGGGCGACTACGAGCAGTACTTC.

The chain has TRBV6-1 and TRBJ2-2, with a tentative D call TRBD2 (7 bases). Germline V gives CDR1 MNHNS, CDR2 SASEGT. The CDR3 consists of 16 residues. Between the trimmed V and J ends, which lost 10 bases and 2 bases, there was a span of 20 bases. The CDR3 here is CANWGAGVNNTGELFF. The CDR3 nucleotides read TGTGCCAACTGGGGGGCGGGAGTGAACAACACCGGGGAGCTGTTTTTT.

This clonotype was seen many times. This rearrangement joins TRBV5-1 to TRBJ1-6; perhaps TRBD1 as D (6 bases). Trimming removed 3 bases at V and 6 bases at J, with 13 bases between. CDR1 SGHRS and CDR2 YFSETQ come from the germline V gene. There are 15 residues in the CDR3. This CDR3 is CASSSIPGANSPLHF. CDR3 sequence (DNA): TGCGCCAGCAGCTCTATTCCGGGGGCTAATTCACCCCTCCACTTT.

This clonotype has at least ten counts. The chain uses TRBV5-5 and TRBJ2-7; D unresolved. CDR1 is SGHKS and CDR2 is YYEKEE in the germline V gene (reference sequence). Trimming removed 0 bases from V and 7 bases from J, with 11 bases in between. This CDR3 has 13 amino acids. This chain's CDR3 is CASSLAVMGEQYF. The CDR3 DNA sequence: TGTGCCAGCAGCTTGGCCGTTATGGGGGAGCAGTACTTC.

This rearrangement joins TRBV23-1 to TRBJ2-7, with a weak D call TRBD2 (6 bases). TRBV23-1 falls under the ORF class, with uncertain function. The CDR3 contains 16 residues. Trimming pared 8 bases from V and 0 bases from J, leaving 20 bases between. DNA for the CDR3: TGCGCCAGCTCGACTGTGATCGGGAGACCCTCCTACGAGCAGTACTTC. Residues: CASSTVIGRPSYEQYF.

This chain uses TRBV25-1 with TRBJ2-7; D is tentatively TRBD1 or TRBD2 (5 bases each). CDR1 MGHDK and CDR2 SYGVNS come from the germline V gene. The CDR3 length is 14 residues. The ends were cut back, 3 bases at V and 1 base at J, with 10 bases in the middle. CDR3 sequence (DNA): TGTGCCAGCAGTGAGTCGGGACGGTCCTACGAGCAGTACTTC. Translation gives CASSESGRSYEQYF.

The table lists this clonotype with a few counts. V usage is TRBV20-1 and J usage is TRBJ2-7; D unclear. This CDR3 is 13 amino acids long. Deletions cut 3 bases from V and 0 bases from J, with 9 bases between. CDR1 DFQATT and CDR2 SNEGSKA come from the germline V gene (reference sequence). The CDR3 loop is CSASHPSSYEQYF. CDR3 DNA: TGCAGTGCTAGTCATCCGAGCTCCTACGAGCAGTACTTC.

The chain couples TRBV21-1 to TRBJ2-1; the table gives TRBD2 as D, unverified against the DNA. TRBV21-1 is a pseudogene locus. The CDR3 extends over 17 amino acids. This chain's CDR3 is CASSKSLLTGTRIEQFF. CDR3 coding DNA: TGTGCCAGCAGCAAATCCCTTCTGACCGGGACTCGAATAGAGCAGTTCTTC.

At least ten counts were recorded for this clonotype. The chain joins TRBV12-3 or TRBV12-4 to TRBJ2-7; weak D call: TRBD1 (6 bases). CDR3 length equals 16 residues. The V gene lost 6 bases and the J gene lost 0 bases, with 18 bases spanning the gap. DNA of the CDR3: TGTGCCAGCAGGGGTCAAACCGGGACACACTCCTACGAGCAGTACTTC. It yields the protein CASRGQTGTHSYEQYF.

This clonotype came up many times. The chain carries TRBV2 and TRBJ2-7; the D gene is possibly TRBD1 (5 bases). Germline values: CDR1 SNHLY, CDR2 FYNNEI. V lost 4 bases to trimming and J lost 3 bases, with 10 bases between them. The CDR3 has 13 residues. CDR3 sequence (DNA): TGTGCCAGCAGTGTGGGGCACTTCTACGAGCAGTACTTC. Translating gives CASSVGHFYEQYF.

In its sample, this clonotype was seen many times. The chain carries TRBV5-6 and TRBJ2-7, with 13 bases that match TRBD2. The CDR3 runs 16 residues. Per germline, CDR1 SGHDT and CDR2 YYEEEE. V was clipped by 3 bases and J by 3 bases; unmatched bases: 6. The CDR3 reads CASSSKGLAGIYEQYF. CDR3 in DNA: TGTGCCAGCAGCTCGAAGGGACTAGCGGGAATCTACGAGCAGTACTTC.